This TCR beta chain comes out of a study of T cells in Graves' hyperthyroidism and ophthalmopathy. What was amplified from RNA transcripts were TCR beta CDR3 regions. First-round RT-PCR of the TCR CDR3 relied on the HTBI primer set. A single record per CDR3 protein comes from TCRdb applying MiXCR to the multiplex PCR reads. The data show a few hundred thousand distinct CDR3 sequences, roughly 15% seen once. This clonotype was counted many times. Trimming pared 2 bases from V and 0 bases from J, leaving 11 bases between. The CDR3 totals 16 residues. Germline CDR1 is KGHSH and CDR2 is LQKENI. The receptor was isolated from a woman aged 18-35 years with Graves' hyperthyroidism. V and J are TRBV18 and TRBJ2-4, with D possibly being TRBD2 (5 bases). The sample was blood. This CDR3 reads CASSPEGGQAKNIQYF. The CDR3, as DNA: TGTGCCAGCTCACCAGAGGGCGGGCAAGCCAAAAACATTCAGTACTTC. Together with reference TRBV18 and TRBJ2-4, the CDR3 gives the full variable domain: NAGVMQNPRHLVRRRGQEARLRCSPMKGHSHVYWYRQLPEEGLKFMVYLQKENIIDESGMPKERFSAEFPKEGPSILRIQQVVRGDSAAYFCASSPEGGQAKNIQYFGAGTRLSVL.